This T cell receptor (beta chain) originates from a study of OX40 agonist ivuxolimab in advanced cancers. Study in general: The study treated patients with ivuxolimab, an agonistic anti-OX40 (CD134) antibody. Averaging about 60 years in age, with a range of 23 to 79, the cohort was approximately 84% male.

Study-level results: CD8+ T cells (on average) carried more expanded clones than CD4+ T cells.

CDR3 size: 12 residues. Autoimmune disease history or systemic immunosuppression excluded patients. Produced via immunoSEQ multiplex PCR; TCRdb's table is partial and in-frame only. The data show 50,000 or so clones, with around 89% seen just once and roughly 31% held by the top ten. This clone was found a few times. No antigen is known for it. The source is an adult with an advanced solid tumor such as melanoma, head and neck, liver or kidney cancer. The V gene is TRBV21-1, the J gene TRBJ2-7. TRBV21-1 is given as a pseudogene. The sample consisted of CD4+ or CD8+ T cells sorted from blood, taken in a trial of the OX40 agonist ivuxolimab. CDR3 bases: TGTGCCAGCAGCAAAGGACGATATGAGCAGTACTTC. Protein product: CASSKGRYEQYF.